This T cell receptor (beta chain) originates from a study of CD8+CD57+ T cells in acquired aplastic anemia. Study details: Sorted CD4+ and CD8+ cells yielded roughly 3.4 ug of DNA on average.

This clonotype was detected a few times. Genomic DNA acted as the template from which TCR beta VDJ combination and CDR3 sequence profiling were carried out. One entry per CDR3 protein results from TCRdb running MiXCR on the reads. This table has some 220,000 distinct CDR3 sequences, about 37% appearing once. The CDR3 totals 15 residues. Germline loops: CDR1 GTSNPN, CDR2 SVGIG (reference sequence). Between the trimmed V and J ends, which lost 0 bases and 0 bases, there was a span of 11 bases. The sequenced sample consisted of sorted CD4+, CD8+, or CD8+CD57+ T cells (not recorded which) from PBMCs. This sequence originates from a human donor in good health, serving as a control. The chain combines TRBV30 with TRBJ1-2, with D possibly TRBD1 on 6 matching bases. CDR3 amino acids: CAWSVQRTANYGYTF. CDR3 DNA sequence: TGTGCCTGGAGTGTACAGCGGACAGCTAACTATGGCTACACCTTC.